Listed here are 23 T cell receptor beta chains from one sample, sequenced in a study of shared clonotypes between healthy human individuals. The data were produced by immunoSEQ multiplex PCR, yet TCRdb's version contains in-frame clones alone and is incomplete. This sample has hundreds of thousands of clones; about 70% occur once, and the top ten carry less than 11%. The specimen sequenced was memory CD4+ T cells sorted from blood. Subset specified: CD45RA-negative fraction. The source of these receptors is a man aged 25-45 years in good health.

This clone appeared many times. The V gene is TRBV27, the J gene TRBJ2-2, with unresolved D. The CDR3 sequence is 14 residues long. Germline V gene data show CDR1 as MNHEY and CDR2 as SMNVEV (reference sequence). V lost 8 bases to trimming and J lost 4 bases, with 14 bases between them. The CDR3 is CASGAFHLTGELFF. The CDR3 DNA reads as TGTGCCAGCGGCGCCTTCCACCTCACCGGGGAGCTGTTTTTT.

The genes are TRBV27 and TRBJ2-2, with 8 positions matching TRBD1. Germline V gene data show CDR1 as MNHEY and CDR2 as SMNVEV (reference sequence). The ends lost 4 bases at V and 5 bases at J; junction bases unmatched: 3. The CDR3 extends over 14 amino acids. The chain's CDR3 is CASSWTGTTGELFF. CDR3 DNA: TGTGCCAGCAGTTGGACAGGGACAACCGGGGAGCTGTTTTTT.

This chain connects TRBV10-1 to TRBJ2-5; D call uncertain. The CDR3 contains 13 residues. Trimming pared 1 base from V and 7 bases from J, leaving 10 bases between. Germline V gene lookup returns CDR1 WNHNN and CDR2 SYGVQD (reference sequence). The CDR3: CASSELVGGTQYF. The CDR3 DNA reads as TGCGCCAGCAGTGAGTTGGTCGGCGGGACCCAGTACTTC.

The CDR3 here is CASSEDGVTDTQYF. The CDR3 nucleotides are TGCGCCAGCAGCGAAGACGGTGTAACAGATACGCAGTATTTT. V is TRBV10-1 and J is TRBJ2-3, with D unresolved. There are 14 residues in the CDR3. Germline V gene data show CDR1 as WNHNN and CDR2 as SYGVQD (reference sequence). V gave up 6 bases and J gave up 3 bases, with 13 bases separating them.

This clone is medium-sized within its sample. The rearrangement links TRBV11-2 to TRBJ2-2; the match to TRBD2 covers 8 bases. V shed 5 bases and J 7 bases; nucleotides not matched to a gene: 15. Germline CDR1 SGHAT, CDR2 FQNNGV. CDR3 length: 17 amino acids. This CDR3 is CASSPESSGLGGGELFF. The CDR3 nucleotides read TGTGCCAGCAGCCCAGAATCTAGCGGGCTGGGGGGCGGGGAGCTGTTTTTT.

This chain uses TRBV9 with TRBJ1-4, with TRBD1 matching 7 bases. Trimming cost V 1 base and J 3 bases; bases outside gene matches: 3. Germline loops: CDR1 SGDLS, CDR2 YYNGEE. CDR3 length equals 15 residues. The CDR3 protein is CASSVTGQPNEKLFF. CDR3 nucleotide sequence: TGTGCCAGCAGCGTAACGGGACAGCCTAATGAAAAACTGTTTTTT.

As regards this clone: The sample contains more than one DNA sequence encoding this CDR3. V gene TRBV5-1 combines with J gene TRBJ2-7; TRBD1 matches at 10 bases. This CDR3 has 13 residues. Germline CDR1 SGHRS, CDR2 YFSETQ. V trimming: 3 bases; J trimming: 5 bases; junction bases outside the gene matches: 2. In DNA form, the CDR3 reads TGCGCCAGCAGCTCGGGGACAGGGGACGAGCAGTACTTC. Its protein product is CASSSGTGDEQYF.

The table lists this clone with a count of one. This CDR3 reads CATIPGPHGGEQFF. The CDR3 nucleotides are TGTGCCACCATTCCGGGACCCCACGGCGGTGAGCAGTTCTTC. This chain links TRBV19 with TRBJ2-1, with D perhaps matching TRBD1 or TRBD2 (5 bases each). The CDR3 sequence is 14 residues long. The ends were cut back, 10 bases at V and 9 bases at J, with 22 bases in the middle. Per germline, CDR1 LNHDA and CDR2 SQIVND (reference sequence).

There are many counts of this clone. This sample includes further DNA sequences coding for the same CDR3. The chain joins TRBV19 to TRBJ1-5; possibly TRBD1 for D (5 bases). Trimming took off 5 bases at V and 7 bases at J, with 9 bases between the two ends. The CDR3 length is 12 residues. Germline CDR1 is LNHDA and CDR2 is SQIVND (reference sequence). The CDR3 is CASSLRDQPQHF. The CDR3 DNA sequence: TGTGCCAGTAGTCTCCGGGACCAGCCCCAGCATTTT.

The chain recombines TRBV2 with TRBJ2-2, with TRBD2 matching 9 bases. Germline V gene lookup returns CDR1 SNHLY and CDR2 FYNNEI. Unmatched junction bases numbered 4, after V lost 2 bases and J lost 3 bases. The CDR3 sequence is 16 residues long. CDR3 DNA: TGTGCCAGCAGTGAACAGAGCGGGAGGCACACCGGGGAGCTGTTTTTT. This encodes CASSEQSGRHTGELFF.

This clone has ten or more counts. Other DNA sequences in this sample translate to the same CDR3. The genes are TRBV19 and TRBJ2-2, with D possibly being TRBD2 (5 bases). V lost 6 bases to trimming and J lost 8 bases, with 13 bases between them. Germline V gives CDR1 LNHDA, CDR2 SQIVND (reference sequence). The CDR3 has 13 residues. This chain's CDR3 is CASSSLGGGELFF. CDR3 coding DNA: TGTGCCAGTAGCTCCCTAGGAGGAGGGGAGCTGTTTTTT.

CDR3 protein: CASSLRTSGDREQFF. As DNA, the CDR3 is TGTGCCAGCAGCTTACGAACTAGCGGGGACCGTGAGCAGTTCTTC. This sequence joins TRBV11-2 and TRBJ2-1; 10 positions agree with TRBD2. CDR1 SGHAT and CDR2 FQNNGV come from the germline V gene. The CDR3 runs 15 residues. With V trimmed by 2 bases and J by 9 bases, 7 bases remained unmatched. The full variable domain, in which reference TRBV11-2 and TRBJ2-1 provide the parts outside the CDR3, is EAGVAQSPRYKIIEKRQSVAFWCNPISGHATLYWYQQILGQGPKLLIQFQNNGVVDDSQLPKDRFSAERLKGVDSTLKIQPAKLEDSAVYLCASSLRTSGDREQFFGPGTRLTVL.

The chain is built from TRBV19 and TRBJ2-1, with 10 bases identical to TRBD1. The CDR3 loop spans 15 amino acids. CDR1 is LNHDA and CDR2 is SQIVND in the germline V gene (reference sequence). V was pared by 10 bases and J by 9 bases, with 15 bases of the junction left unmatched. The chain's CDR3 is CATTPGTGAGSEQFF. The CDR3 DNA follows: TGTGCCACCACCCCCGGGACAGGGGCGGGGAGTGAGCAGTTCTTC.

The chain uses TRBV5-1 and TRBJ1-2, with 7 nucleotides matching TRBD1. Germline trimming cut 5 bases from V and 0 bases from J; bases unmatched to any gene: 10. CDR3 size: 16 residues. Looked up from germline, CDR1 is SGHRS and CDR2 is YFSETQ. The CDR3 coding sequence is TGCGCCAGCAGAGTTGGGACAGACTCCGCTAACTATGGCTACACCTTC. Its protein product is CASRVGTDSANYGYTF.

As DNA, the CDR3 is TGTGCCAGCAGCTCGGCCCCGGGACAAGCCTACGAGCAGTACTTC. Residues: CASSSAPGQAYEQYF. The genes are TRBV11-1 and TRBJ2-7; D perhaps matches TRBD1 (6 bases). Per the germline V gene, CDR1 is SGHAT and CDR2 is FQDESV (reference sequence). CDR3 size: 15 residues. The ends were cut back, 4 bases at V and 2 bases at J, with 15 bases in the middle.

This chain connects TRBV7-2 to TRBJ2-3; D gene uncertain. The CDR3 consists of 14 residues. Germline CDR1 is SGHTA and CDR2 is FQGNSA. The V and J ends lost 5 bases and 2 bases respectively, with 11 bases between them. This chain's CDR3 is CASSREQSTDTQYF. CDR3 nucleotide sequence: TGTGCCAGCAGCCGTGAGCAGTCCACAGATACGCAGTATTTT. Together with reference TRBV7-2 and TRBJ2-3, the CDR3 gives the full variable domain: GAGVSQSPSNKVTEKGKDVELRCDPISGHTALYWYRQSLGQGLEFLIYFQGNSAPDKSGLPSDRFSAERTGGSVSTLTIQRTQQEDSAVYLCASSREQSTDTQYFGPGTRLTVL.

This clone was seen a handful of times. The rearrangement links TRBV6-6 to TRBJ2-1; D is ambiguous. The CDR3 has 12 amino acids. Germline CDR1 and CDR2: MNHNY and SVGAGI (reference sequence). V gave up 5 bases and J gave up 4 bases, with 6 bases separating them. The CDR3 nucleotides are TGTGCCAGCAGTCTAGAGTACAATGAGCAGTTCTTC. Protein product: CASSLEYNEQFF.

The chain uses TRBV7-2 and TRBJ2-7, with 7 positions matching TRBD1. V lost 2 bases, J lost 4 bases, and 5 bases stayed unmatched. CDR1 SGHTA and CDR2 FQGNSA come from the germline V gene. This CDR3 has 14 amino acids. The CDR3 is CASSLFGRGYEQYF. CDR3 DNA: TGTGCCAGCAGCTTATTCGGCAGGGGGTACGAGCAGTACTTC. The full variable domain, its missing parts supplied by reference TRBV7-2 and TRBJ2-7, is GAGVSQSPSNKVTEKGKDVELRCDPISGHTALYWYRQSLGQGLEFLIYFQGNSAPDKSGLPSDRFSAERTGGSVSTLTIQRTQQEDSAVYLCASSLFGRGYEQYFGPGTRLTVT.

The J gene is TRBJ1-2, the V gene TRBV7-6; possible D gene TRBD1, 5 bases. Looked up from germline, CDR1 is SGHVS and CDR2 is FNYEAQ. This CDR3 contains 13 residues. Between the trimmed V and J ends, which lost 1 base and 6 bases, there was a span of 9 bases. CDR3 in DNA: TGTGCCAGCAGCTTAGAAGGGGCAAATGGCTACACCTTC. This translates into CASSLEGANGYTF. The whole variable domain, filled in from reference TRBV7-6 and TRBJ1-2, reads GAGVSQSPRYKVTKRGQDVALRCDPISGHVSLYWYRQALGQGPEFLTYFNYEAQQDKSGLPNDRFSAERPEGSISTLTIQRTEQRDSAMYRCASSLEGANGYTFGSGTRLTVV.

The V gene is TRBV25-1, the J gene TRBJ2-5, with 11 nucleotides matching TRBD2. The CDR3 has 16 amino acids. The V segment lost 3 bases and the J segment 4 bases; nucleotides outside the gene matches: 7. Germline V gives CDR1 MGHDK, CDR2 SYGVNS. CDR3 sequence reads: CASSEFRLAGGETQYF. In nucleotides, the CDR3 is TGTGCCAGCAGTGAGTTTCGGCTAGCGGGAGGAGAGACCCAGTACTTC.

The chain combines TRBV18 with TRBJ2-3; D might be TRBD1 or TRBD2, each matching 5 bases. The CDR3 covers 19 residues. Trimming took off 3 bases at V and 5 bases at J, with 27 bases between the two ends. Looked up from germline, CDR1 is KGHSH and CDR2 is LQKENI. This CDR3 reads CASSPRRGPTLQHGDTQYF. CDR3 sequence (DNA): TGTGCCAGCTCACCCCGTCGGGGACCGACCCTCCAGCACGGAGATACGCAGTATTTT.

The chain is built from TRBV18 and TRBJ2-7, with D possibly matching TRBD1 (6 bases). Trimming removed 6 bases from V and 2 bases from J, with 14 bases in between. Germline values: CDR1 KGHSH, CDR2 LQKENI. The CDR3 length is 14 residues. The CDR3 region has the DNA TGTGCCAGCTCCGAAGGGCGACAGGCCTACGAGCAGTACTTC. Amino acid sequence: CASSEGRQAYEQYF.

The chain carries TRBV7-6 and TRBJ2-5; a weak D match, TRBD1 (5 bases). Germline lookup yields CDR1 SGHVS and CDR2 FNYEAQ. The CDR3 has 14 residues. Trimming removed 5 bases from V and 0 bases from J, with 10 bases in between. The CDR3: CASSLQAYQETQYF. In nucleotides, the CDR3 is TGTGCCAGCAGCCTACAGGCGTACCAAGAGACCCAGTACTTC.